Listed here are 6 T cell receptor beta chains from one sample, sequenced in a study of cytomegalovirus exposure and HLA in healthy donors. This table comes from immunoSEQ multiplex PCR, and its TCRdb copy is limited to in-frame clones, with some not included. The profile shows around 230,000 clones, 70% to 90% of them singletons. The source material was PBMCs. Source of these receptors: a woman under 40 in good health and CMV-seropositive.

V and J are TRBV6-1 and TRBJ1-1; D is undetermined. The CDR3 has 14 residues. V lost 1 base, J lost 3 bases, and 9 bases lay in between. Germline V lookup: CDR1 MNHNS, CDR2 SASEGT. For the CDR3, the DNA is TGTGCCAGCAGTGAAGAGAGGGAGGACACTGAAGCTTTCTTT. Amino acid sequence: CASSEEREDTEAFF.

The chain uses TRBV15 and TRBJ1-1, with D uncertain. Trimming removed 4 bases from V and 5 bases from J, with 14 bases in between. This CDR3 contains 14 residues. Germline CDR1 and CDR2: LNHNV and YYDKDF (reference sequence). The CDR3 protein is CATSIHTLVTEAFF. CDR3 DNA: TGTGCCACCAGCATACATACGTTGGTGACTGAAGCTTTCTTT.

The genes are TRBV5-8 and TRBJ1-3, with no clear D. The CDR3 covers 14 residues. V lost 0 bases and J lost 2, with 6 bases in between. CDR1 is SGHTS, CDR2 YDEGEE, per germline. The CDR3 sequence is CASSLGSTGNTIYF. CDR3 nucleotides: TGTGCCAGCAGCTTGGGTAGCACTGGAAACACCATATATTTT.

The V and J genes are TRBV11-2 and TRBJ2-7; 8 positions match TRBD2. J gave up 4 bases and V 0 bases, and 11 bases lay outside the gene matches. The germline V gene encodes CDR1 SGHAT and CDR2 FQNNGV. CDR3 size: 17 residues. The CDR3 loop reads CASSLEGLAGPLYEQYF. The CDR3 region has the DNA TGTGCCAGCAGCTTAGAGGGTTTAGCGGGGCCCCTATACGAGCAGTACTTC. The full variable domain, with the rest looked up from reference TRBV11-2 and TRBJ2-7, is EAGVAQSPRYKIIEKRQSVAFWCNPISGHATLYWYQQILGQGPKLLIQFQNNGVVDDSQLPKDRFSAERLKGVDSTLKIQPAKLEDSAVYLCASSLEGLAGPLYEQYFGPGTRLTVT.

V is TRBV28 and J is TRBJ2-1, with 14 bases lining up with TRBD2. Germline V gives CDR1 MDHEN, CDR2 SYDVKM. The J segment lost 2 bases and the V segment lost 9 bases, leaving 9 bases of the junction unmatched. The CDR3 contains 17 residues. The CDR3 DNA is TGTGCCAGTTTGACCAGGACTAGCGGGAGGCCCTACAATGAGCAGTTCTTC. Translated: CASLTRTSGRPYNEQFF.

This clone was observed once. The CDR3 sequence: CASSLGGNTDTQYF. CDR3 sequence (DNA): TGTGCCAGCAGTTTAGGCGGGAATACAGATACGCAGTATTTT. The chain combines TRBV28 with TRBJ2-3; a possible D gene is TRBD2 (6 bases). The V gene's germline CDR1 is MDHEN and CDR2 SYDVKM. Trimming took off 2 bases at V and 3 bases at J, with 9 bases between the two ends. The CDR3 runs 14 residues.